This T cell receptor (beta chain) was found in a study of blood T cell repertoires in COVID-19. Across the whole study: Some COVID-19 samples were acute and others convalescent; all came from the United States, Italy and Spain. The analysed material was cDNA or gDNA that came from T cells, B-cell-depleted T cells, or PBMCs.

CDR1 and CDR2 (germline): SGDLS, YYNGEE. Trimming cost V 4 bases and J 0 bases, with 7 bases left between them. The CDR3 length is 14 residues. Profiled with immunoSEQ multiplex PCR; TCRdb holds only in-frame clones, not every one. The repertoire holds tens of thousands of clones, with about 78% as singletons. The sample comprised peripheral blood. This TCR was recovered from a woman over 75 with acute or convalescent COVID-19. V usage is TRBV9 and J usage is TRBJ2-2; unclear D gene. CDR3 nucleotide sequence: TGTGCCAGCAGCCTCTTTACGAACACCGGGGAGCTGTTTTTT. Its protein is CASSLFTNTGELFF.